The 23 T cell receptor beta chains listed next were all sequenced from one sample in a study of CD8 T cells in Susac syndrome. It was with random hexamers that roughly 0.45 to 1 ug RNA was reverse transcribed. TCRdb re-called the immunoSEQ multiplex PCR reads with MiXCR, one entry per CDR3 protein. The data show over 95,000 distinct CDR3 sequences, 80% to 95% seen once. The material sequenced was CD4+ T cells from PBMCs. These receptors were obtained from a human donor in good health.

The V gene is TRBV5-1, the J gene TRBJ2-5, with 10 bases fitting TRBD2. The CDR3 consists of 16 residues. Germline V gives CDR1 SGHRS, CDR2 YFSETQ. Trimming at V came to 0 bases and at J to 3 bases, leaving 5 bases not matched to a gene. This CDR3 reads CASSLEGLAGEETQYF. The CDR3 bases are TGCGCCAGCAGCTTGGAAGGGCTAGCGGGAGAAGAGACCCAGTACTTC.

The rearrangement uses TRBV6-5 and TRBJ2-7; 12 nucleotides line up with TRBD2. The germline V gene encodes CDR1 MNHEY and CDR2 SVGAGI. V dropped 6 bases and J dropped 6; count of bases not matched to a gene: 9. This CDR3 is 15 amino acids long. The CDR3 region is CASSESSGRAGEQYF. The CDR3 DNA is TGTGCCAGCAGCGAATCTAGCGGGAGGGCCGGCGAGCAGTACTTC.

V is TRBV20-1 and J is TRBJ2-2; 8 nucleotides agree with TRBD2. Germline-derived CDR1 and CDR2 are DFQATT and SNEGSKA (reference sequence). The V and J ends lost 1 base and 6 bases, in that order; junction bases with no gene match: 1. This CDR3 has 13 residues. CDR3: CSARGSGAGELFF. DNA of the CDR3: TGCAGTGCTAGAGGTAGCGGGGCCGGGGAGCTGTTTTTT.

V usage is TRBV5-1 and J usage is TRBJ1-1, with D possibly being TRBD1 (6 bases). Germline CDR1 SGHRS, CDR2 YFSETQ. The CDR3 has 12 residues. The V gene lost 8 bases and the J gene lost 7 bases, with 15 bases spanning the gap. In DNA, the CDR3 is TGCGCCAGTACCTCCGGGGGCGGTGAAGCTTTCTTT. Its protein product is CASTSGGGEAFF.

The rearrangement links TRBV28 to TRBJ2-3; D gene uncertain. This CDR3 contains 16 residues. Germline CDR1 is MDHEN and CDR2 is SYDVKM. With 2 bases removed from V and 0 bases from J, the gap between germline ends came to 12 bases. The DNA for the CDR3 is TGTGCCAGCAGTTTAGGTTTCGGCAGAAGCACAGATACGCAGTATTTT. This gives the protein CASSLGFGRSTDTQYF.

V is TRBV12-3 or TRBV12-4 and J is TRBJ1-2; D call uncertain. Trimming left V 2 bases short and J 1 base short, with 5 bases between. The CDR3 extends over 13 amino acids. The CDR3 bases are TGTGCCAGCAGTTTAAGCAATAACTATGGCTACACCTTC. It specifies CASSLSNNYGYTF.

The chain couples TRBV5-1 to TRBJ1-1; D call uncertain. The V gene lost 1 base and the J gene lost 6 bases, with 16 bases spanning the gap. Germline loops: CDR1 SGHRS, CDR2 YFSETQ. The length of the CDR3 is 15 residues. This chain's CDR3 is CASSLIDRVGAEAFF. The CDR3 DNA is TGCGCCAGCAGCTTGATAGACCGAGTAGGCGCTGAAGCTTTCTTT.

V usage is TRBV6-2 or TRBV6-3 and J usage is TRBJ2-5; D gene unclear. V was pared by 8 bases and J by 4 bases, with 17 bases between. Germline CDR1 reads MNHEY; CDR2 reads SVGEGT. This CDR3 is built from 14 residues. CDR3 DNA: TGTGCCAGCCTTCGATCCCGGCCGGGAGAGACCCAGTACTTC. It specifies CASLRSRPGETQYF.

The V and J genes are TRBV2 and TRBJ1-5; D gene ambiguous. The CDR3 length is 13 residues. V was pared by 5 bases and J by 4 bases, with 9 bases between. Germline V gene data show CDR1 as SNHLY and CDR2 as FYNNEI. DNA of the CDR3: TGTGCCAGCAGTAAGGGCTTTAATCAGCCCCAGCATTTT. Protein: CASSKGFNQPQHF.

The genes are TRBV19 and TRBJ1-1; possible D gene TRBD1, 5 bases. This CDR3 has 14 residues. Germline V gene sequence: CDR1 LNHDA, CDR2 SQIVND (reference sequence). V was cut by 8 bases and J by 0 bases, with 13 bases left in between. The CDR3 sequence: CASCGAIMNTEAFF. CDR3 nucleotide sequence: TGTGCCAGTTGCGGGGCAATCATGAACACTGAAGCTTTCTTT.

The V and J genes are TRBV7-8 and TRBJ2-3; D may be TRBD1 or TRBD2 (5 bases each). Germline values: CDR1 SGHVS, CDR2 FQNEAQ. CDR3 length: 13 amino acids. V shed 5 bases and J shed 6 bases, with 12 bases lying between them. CDR3 region: CASSPGRADTQYF. The CDR3 DNA follows: TGTGCCAGCAGCCCGGGGCGGGCCGATACGCAGTATTTT.

This chain joins TRBV6-2 or TRBV6-3 and TRBJ2-7; no clear D. The V gene's germline CDR1 is MNHEY and CDR2 SVGEGT. This CDR3 spans 16 amino acids. The V end lost 1 base, the J end lost 5 bases, and 18 bases lay between the germline ends. The CDR3 DNA reads as TGTGCCAGCAGTTACTATCGGTCAATCCAAGGCGACGAGCAGTACTTC. Translated: CASSYYRSIQGDEQYF.

The rearrangement links TRBV7-9 to TRBJ2-7; possible D gene TRBD2, 5 bases. V was trimmed by 5 bases and J by 2 bases, leaving 10 bases between them. The length of the CDR3 is 13 residues. The germline gives CDR1 SEHNR, CDR2 FQNEAQ (reference sequence). CDR3 nucleotides: TGTGCCAGCAGCCGCGGGTCTACCTACGAGCAGTACTTC. Protein product: CASSRGSTYEQYF. The complete variable domain, with remaining parts taken from reference TRBV7-9 and TRBJ2-7, reads DTGVSQNPRHKITKRGQNVTFRCDPISEHNRLYWYRQTLGQGPEFLTYFQNEAQLEKSRLLSDRFSAERPKGSFSTLEIQRTEQGDSAMYLCASSRGSTYEQYFGPGTRLTVT.

V usage is TRBV19 and J usage is TRBJ2-1; the D call may be TRBD1 or TRBD2 (6 bases each). The CDR3 is made up of 16 amino acids. V lost 7 bases and J 2 bases, leaving 18 bases between the germline ends. Germline assignment: CDR1 LNHDA and CDR2 SQIVND (reference sequence). CDR3 in amino acids: CASNKGGASPYNEQFF. In DNA form, the CDR3 reads TGTGCCAGTAACAAGGGGGGAGCATCCCCCTACAATGAGCAGTTCTTC.

The chain uses TRBV6-2 or TRBV6-3 and TRBJ2-6; 12 positions match TRBD2. The CDR3 loop spans 20 amino acids. The V gene end was trimmed by 5 bases and the J gene end by 2 bases; junction bases not matched to a gene: 13. CDR1 is MNHEY and CDR2 is SVGEGT in the germline V gene. Here the CDR3 reads CASSRSTSGGLNTGANVLTF. The CDR3 nucleotides are TGTGCCAGCAGTCGATCGACTAGCGGGGGTTTAAATACTGGGGCCAACGTCCTGACTTTC.

This sequence joins TRBV3-1 and TRBJ2-7; TRBD1 matches at 7 bases. V shed 0 bases and J 0 bases; nucleotides not matched to a gene: 5. Germline V gene lookup returns CDR1 LGHDT and CDR2 YNNKEL (reference sequence). The CDR3 is 16 amino acids. The CDR3 bases are TGTGCCAGCAGCCAAGATCCGGGGACAGCCTCCTACGAGCAGTACTTC. Translation gives CASSQDPGTASYEQYF.

This clonotype was recorded once. V and J are TRBV5-6 and TRBJ1-5; tentatively, D is TRBD1 (6 bases). CDR1 is SGHDT, CDR2 YYEEEE, per germline. V gave up 2 bases and J gave up 4 bases, with 13 bases separating them. The CDR3 is 15 residues long. The CDR3 is CASSFLQGRNQPQHF. The CDR3 DNA sequence: TGTGCCAGCAGCTTCTTACAGGGTAGGAATCAGCCCCAGCATTTT.

This rearrangement joins TRBV3-1 to TRBJ1-3; no clear D gene. Between the trimmed V and J ends, which lost 0 bases and 0 bases, there was a span of 15 bases. From germline, CDR1 is LGHDT and CDR2 YNNKEL (reference sequence). The CDR3 extends over 18 amino acids. CDR3 residues: CASSQDRSGSYSGNTIYF. The CDR3, as DNA: TGTGCCAGCAGCCAAGATAGATCCGGCAGCTACTCTGGAAACACCATATATTTT.

The CDR3 sequence is CASGGRQFGPNEQFF. CDR3 in DNA: TGTGCCAGCGGGGGCCGTCAGTTTGGTCCCAATGAGCAGTTCTTC. This sequence joins TRBV7-2 and TRBJ2-1; D is possibly TRBD1 (6 bases). This CDR3 contains 15 residues. V shed 8 bases and J shed 6 bases, with 20 bases lying between them. Germline V lookup: CDR1 SGHTA, CDR2 FQGNSA.

V is TRBV7-8 and J is TRBJ2-7, with D perhaps TRBD1 or TRBD2 (6 bases each). The CDR3 runs 14 residues. Germline V CDR1 and CDR2: SGHVS, FQNEAQ. The V and J ends lost 5 bases and 2 bases respectively, with 13 bases between them. The CDR3 region has the DNA TGTGCCAGCAGCCACGTGAGGGGGGCCTACGAGCAGTACTTC. Its translation: CASSHVRGAYEQYF.

The chain recombines TRBV6-1 with TRBJ1-2; possibly TRBD1 for D (6 bases). This CDR3 contains 13 residues. The germline V gene has CDR1 MNHNS and CDR2 SASEGT. V was pared by 0 bases and J by 7 bases, with 9 bases between. Written as DNA, the CDR3 is TGTGCCAGCAGTGAAGCGCGGGGGGCTGGCTACACCTTC. As protein: CASSEARGAGYTF.

This chain links TRBV9 with TRBJ2-2, with D perhaps being TRBD1 or TRBD2 (6 bases each). This CDR3 is 16 amino acids long. Germline-derived CDR1 and CDR2 are SGDLS and YYNGEE. V was pared by 3 bases and J by 4 bases, with 16 bases between. The CDR3: CASSAGGGVFTGELFF. The CDR3 coding sequence is TGTGCCAGCAGCGCCGGGGGCGGGGTGTTCACCGGGGAGCTGTTTTTT.

The J gene is TRBJ2-7, the V gene TRBV20-1, with D perhaps TRBD2 (5 bases). CDR3 length equals 16 residues. Germline-derived CDR1 and CDR2 are DFQATT and SNEGSKA (reference sequence). The ends were cut back, 0 bases at V and 1 base at J, with 16 bases in the middle. The CDR3 region is CSARDSTGDRSYEQYF. The CDR3, as DNA: TGCAGTGCTAGAGATTCAACCGGGGATCGGTCCTACGAGCAGTACTTC.